The rows below give T cell receptor beta chains drawn from one sample of a study of blood T cells in healthy people across ages. TCRdb reanalysed the 5' RACE reads using MiXCR and keeps one entry per CDR3 protein. The sample has under 1 million distinct CDR3 sequences, around two fifths seen once. Material: blood. These receptor sequences come from a man aged 55 to 70 in good health. Each CDR3 is given with its conserved first and last residue. The order of the fields is clone size, J gene, D gene, V gene, CDR3 protein, CDR3 DNA. The D gene is left open where the match is weak. Clone sizes are given selectively: once, few, many, or a class where the clone is expanded.

clone_size: -; j_call: TRBJ1-2; d_call: -; v_call: TRBV25-1; cdr3_aa: CASSTNRRSGYTF; cdr3_nt: TGTGCCAGCAGTACCAACAGGAGGAGTGGCTACACCTTC
clone_size: -; j_call: TRBJ2-7; d_call: TRBD1; v_call: TRBV27; cdr3_aa: CASRSYANRGLSYEQYF; cdr3_nt: TGTGCCAGCAGATCATACGCAAACAGGGGGCTCTCCTACGAGCAGTACTTC
clone_size: -; j_call: TRBJ1-4; d_call: -; v_call: TRBV18; cdr3_aa: CASSQGQSNEKLFF; cdr3_nt: TGTGCCAGCTCACAGGGACAAAGTAATGAAAAACTGTTTTTT
clone_size: -; j_call: TRBJ2-1; d_call: TRBD2; v_call: TRBV28; cdr3_aa: CASSTSGGGSYNEQFF; cdr3_nt: TGTGCCAGCAGTACTAGCGGGGGGGGCTCCTACAATGAGCAGTTCTTC
clone_size: once; j_call: TRBJ2-5; d_call: TRBD2; v_call: TRBV29-1; cdr3_aa: CSAYGGAHSYNEQYF; cdr3_nt: TGCAGCGCTTACGGGGGGGCCCACTCCTACAATGAGCAGTACTTC
clone_size: -; j_call: TRBJ2-1; d_call: -; v_call: TRBV2; cdr3_aa: CASSESRPYNEQFF; cdr3_nt: TGTGCCAGCAGTGAATCGCGGCCCTACAATGAGCAGTTCTTC
clone_size: few; j_call: TRBJ2-7; d_call: TRBD1; v_call: TRBV14; cdr3_aa: CASSPDRGSTYEQYF; cdr3_nt: TGTGCCAGCAGCCCGGACAGGGGCTCCACCTACGAGCAGTACTTC
clone_size: -; j_call: TRBJ2-6; d_call: -; v_call: TRBV27; cdr3_aa: CASSLSGWALRDSGANVLTF; cdr3_nt: TGTGCCAGCAGTTTATCGGGGTGGGCCCTTCGGGACTCTGGGGCCAACGTCCTGACTTTC
clone_size: -; j_call: TRBJ2-5; d_call: TRBD2; v_call: TRBV14; cdr3_aa: CASSPTSFETQYF; cdr3_nt: TGTGCCAGCAGCCCGACTAGCTTCGAGACCCAGTACTTC
clone_size: many; j_call: TRBJ2-5; d_call: TRBD1; v_call: TRBV11-2; cdr3_aa: CASSPGQEYETQYF; cdr3_nt: TGTGCCAGCAGCCCGGGACAGGAGTACGAGACCCAGTACTTC
clone_size: few; j_call: TRBJ1-5; d_call: TRBD1; v_call: TRBV20-1; cdr3_aa: CSAEDRGQLSNQPQHF; cdr3_nt: TGCAGTGCCGAGGACAGGGGGCAATTGAGCAATCAGCCCCAGCATTTT
clone_size: -; j_call: TRBJ2-7; d_call: -; v_call: TRBV20-1; cdr3_aa: CSASGGGPSYEQYF; cdr3_nt: TGCAGTGCTAGCGGAGGGGGCCCCTCCTACGAGCAGTACTTC
clone_size: few; j_call: TRBJ2-4; d_call: -; v_call: TRBV7-9; cdr3_aa: CASSTQQGLAKNIQYF; cdr3_nt: TGTGCCAGCAGCACCCAACAGGGACTCGCCAAAAACATTCAGTACTTC
clone_size: -; j_call: TRBJ1-6; d_call: -; v_call: TRBV14; cdr3_aa: CASSETSGSPLHF; cdr3_nt: TGTGCCAGCAGCGAGACCTCGGGTTCACCCCTCCACTTT
clone_size: -; j_call: TRBJ1-1; d_call: -; v_call: TRBV27; cdr3_aa: CASSFARVTEAFF; cdr3_nt: TGTGCCAGCAGTTTTGCCAGAGTCACTGAAGCTTTCTTT
clone_size: -; j_call: TRBJ2-1; d_call: TRBD2; v_call: TRBV20-1; cdr3_aa: CSVRVTSTNEQFF; cdr3_nt: TGCAGTGTTAGGGTGACTAGCACGAATGAGCAGTTCTTC
clone_size: -; j_call: TRBJ1-1; d_call: -; v_call: TRBV25-1; cdr3_aa: CASTEGKLTEAFF; cdr3_nt: TGTGCCAGCACCGAAGGGAAATTGACTGAAGCTTTCTTT
clone_size: few; j_call: TRBJ2-1; d_call: TRBD2; v_call: TRBV3-1; cdr3_aa: CASTSLAGGQNEQFF; cdr3_nt: TGTGCCAGCACCTCACTAGCGGGGGGGCAGAATGAGCAGTTCTTC
clone_size: -; j_call: TRBJ1-4; d_call: TRBD1; v_call: TRBV27; cdr3_aa: CASSPRQGFNEKLFF; cdr3_nt: TGTGCCAGCAGTCCCCGACAGGGATTTAATGAAAAACTGTTTTTT
clone_size: -; j_call: TRBJ1-1; d_call: -; v_call: TRBV6-1; cdr3_aa: CASSGDRGRNTEAFF; cdr3_nt: TGTGCCAGCAGTGGTGACAGAGGGCGAAACACTGAAGCTTTCTTT
clone_size: once; j_call: TRBJ2-7; d_call: -; v_call: TRBV20-1; cdr3_aa: CSARENIHRPYEQYF; cdr3_nt: TGCAGTGCTAGAGAAAACATACATCGACCCTACGAGCAGTACTTC
clone_size: few; j_call: TRBJ2-4; d_call: -; v_call: TRBV6-2/TRBV6-3; cdr3_aa: CASSPTTNIQYF; cdr3_nt: TGTGCCAGCAGTCCGACCACAAACATTCAGTACTTC
clone_size: -; j_call: TRBJ2-7; d_call: -; v_call: TRBV10-3; cdr3_aa: CAISAGGGRTYERYF; cdr3_nt: TGTGCCATCAGTGCTGGAGGGGGAAGGACCTACGAGCGGTACTTC
clone_size: -; j_call: TRBJ2-3; d_call: -; v_call: TRBV12-3/TRBV12-4; cdr3_aa: CASSLAGVATDTQYF; cdr3_nt: TGTGCCAGCAGCCTCGCCGGGGTGGCGACAGATACGCAGTATTTT
clone_size: -; j_call: TRBJ2-7; d_call: TRBD2; v_call: TRBV7-6; cdr3_aa: CAISLEGLAGGEQYF; cdr3_nt: TGTGCCATCAGCTTAGAGGGACTAGCGGGGGGCGAGCAGTACTTC
clone_size: -; j_call: TRBJ2-1; d_call: TRBD2; v_call: TRBV20-1; cdr3_aa: CSARDRSSGGAGNEQFF; cdr3_nt: TGCAGTGCTAGAGATCGGTCGAGCGGGGGCGCCGGCAATGAGCAGTTCTTC
clone_size: -; j_call: TRBJ2-3; d_call: -; v_call: TRBV27; cdr3_aa: CASSLGRRQGTDTQYF; cdr3_nt: TGTGCCAGCAGTTTAGGCCGGAGACAGGGCACAGATACGCAGTATTTT
clone_size: few; j_call: TRBJ2-4; d_call: -; v_call: TRBV29-1; cdr3_aa: CSVVIFEALYF; cdr3_nt: TGCAGCGTTGTGATTTTCGAGGCTCTGTACTTC
clone_size: -; j_call: TRBJ1-2; d_call: TRBD1; v_call: TRBV24-1; cdr3_aa: CATSAGTASDGYTF; cdr3_nt: TGTGCCACCAGTGCAGGGACAGCTAGCGATGGCTACACCTTC